The rows below give T cell receptor beta chains drawn from one sample of a study of T cells in Graves' hyperthyroidism and ophthalmopathy. TCRdb analysed the multiplex PCR reads with MiXCR anew, one entry per CDR3 protein. The sample has over 700,000 distinct CDR3 sequences, more than 30% seen once. Specimen: blood. The receptors were gathered from a man aged 18 to 29 with Graves' hyperthyroidism. CDR3s include the opening cysteine and the closing phenylalanine or tryptophan. D genes are given only for firm matches. Clone size, where shown, is once, few, many, or a class for clones that have expanded.

clone_size: many
j_call: TRBJ1-1
d_call: -
v_call: TRBV7-2
cdr3_nt: TGTGCCAGCAGCTCAAAAGGGGACACTGAAGCTTTCTTT
cdr3_aa: CASSSKGDTEAFF

clone_size: -
j_call: TRBJ1-5
d_call: -
v_call: TRBV7-2
cdr3_nt: TGTGCCAGCAGCACCAGGGTGCAGCCCCAGCATTTT
cdr3_aa: CASSTRVQPQHF

clone_size: many
j_call: TRBJ1-2
d_call: TRBD1
v_call: TRBV5-1
cdr3_nt: TGCGCCAGCAGCTTGGGACCGGACAGGTTTAACTATGGCTACACCTTC
cdr3_aa: CASSLGPDRFNYGYTF

clone_size: many
j_call: TRBJ1-1
d_call: -
v_call: TRBV29-1
cdr3_nt: TGCAGCGGTGGGGTGGGTGGGGGCACTGAAGCTTTCTTT
cdr3_aa: CSGGVGGGTEAFF

clone_size: many
j_call: TRBJ1-3
d_call: -
v_call: TRBV15
cdr3_nt: TGTGCCACCTCTTTCTTCTCTGGAAACACCATATATTTT
cdr3_aa: CATSFFSGNTIYF

clone_size: -
j_call: TRBJ2-5
d_call: -
v_call: TRBV25-1
cdr3_nt: TGTGCCAGCCCTGGGACTGGCAGCGGAGAGACCCAGTACTTC
cdr3_aa: CASPGTGSGETQYF

clone_size: -
j_call: TRBJ2-5
d_call: TRBD2
v_call: TRBV6-5
cdr3_nt: TGTGCCAGCAGATCTAGCGGCCAAGAGACCCAGTGCTTC
cdr3_aa: CASRSSGQETQCF

clone_size: -
j_call: TRBJ2-5
d_call: TRBD1
v_call: TRBV7-9
cdr3_nt: TGTGCCAGCAGCCCCATGGGAGACAGGGGGAAGACCCAGTACTTC
cdr3_aa: CASSPMGDRGKTQYF

clone_size: -
j_call: TRBJ2-7
d_call: TRBD2
v_call: TRBV25-1
cdr3_nt: TGTGCCAACCCTGGCCAGCGGGATTACTACGAGCAGTACTTC
cdr3_aa: CANPGQRDYYEQYF

clone_size: -
j_call: TRBJ1-2
d_call: -
v_call: TRBV10-3
cdr3_nt: TGTGCCATCAGAAACAGGGAGGGAGATTCCTATGGCTACACCTTC
cdr3_aa: CAIRNREGDSYGYTF

clone_size: -
j_call: TRBJ2-2
d_call: TRBD2
v_call: TRBV10-3
cdr3_nt: TGTGCCACCAATGAGCGGGGGGCGAACACCGGGGAGCTGTTTTTT
cdr3_aa: CATNERGANTGELFF

clone_size: -
j_call: TRBJ1-4
d_call: -
v_call: TRBV19
cdr3_nt: TGTGCCAGTATCCCCGGGAGGGAAAAACTGTTTTTT
cdr3_aa: CASIPGREKLFF

clone_size: -
j_call: TRBJ2-6
d_call: -
v_call: TRBV7-2
cdr3_nt: TGTGCCAGCAGCCCCCAAGCTGGGGCCAACGTCCTGACTTTC
cdr3_aa: CASSPQAGANVLTF

clone_size: many
j_call: TRBJ1-5
d_call: -
v_call: TRBV19
cdr3_nt: TGTGCCAGTAGCCACGCGGACGGTTATAATCAGCCCCAGCATTTT
cdr3_aa: CASSHADGYNQPQHF

clone_size: -
j_call: TRBJ1-1
d_call: -
v_call: TRBV7-9
cdr3_nt: TGTGCCAGCAGCTCAACCAGCGGGACGGCGAACACTGAAGCTTTCTTT
cdr3_aa: CASSSTSGTANTEAFF

clone_size: many
j_call: TRBJ2-5
d_call: -
v_call: TRBV7-2
cdr3_nt: TGTGCCAGCAGCATACAGGTTGGGGAGACCCAGTACTTC
cdr3_aa: CASSIQVGETQYF

clone_size: -
j_call: TRBJ2-7
d_call: -
v_call: TRBV6-6
cdr3_nt: TGTGCCAGCAGTTACTCGGCAACCTCGGGCGAGCAGTACTTC
cdr3_aa: CASSYSATSGEQYF

clone_size: -
j_call: TRBJ1-5
d_call: TRBD1
v_call: TRBV7-2
cdr3_nt: TGTGACAGCAGTCCCCCGACGGGACAGCTCCTCAATCAGCCCCAGCATTTT
cdr3_aa: CDSSPPTGQLLNQPQHF

clone_size: -
j_call: TRBJ2-2
d_call: -
v_call: TRBV9
cdr3_nt: TGTGCCTCACAGGGCCCCACCGGGGAGCTGTTTTTT
cdr3_aa: CASQGPTGELFF

clone_size: few
j_call: TRBJ1-1
d_call: TRBD1
v_call: TRBV5-1
cdr3_nt: TGCGCCAGCAACGCCATGACAGGGGGCGGCGAAGAAGCTTTCTTT
cdr3_aa: CASNAMTGGGEEAFF

clone_size: many
j_call: TRBJ1-6
d_call: -
v_call: TRBV19
cdr3_nt: TGTGCCAGTACCCGGGACCGGGTGAGCTCACCCCTCCACTTT
cdr3_aa: CASTRDRVSSPLHF

clone_size: -
j_call: TRBJ1-6
d_call: TRBD1
v_call: TRBV7-3
cdr3_nt: TGTGCCAGCAGCTCGGGACAGGGTGAGACACCCCTCCACTTT
cdr3_aa: CASSSGQGETPLHF